The rows below give T cell receptor beta chains drawn from one sample of a study of blood T cell repertoires in COVID-19. Profiled with immunoSEQ multiplex PCR; TCRdb holds only in-frame clones, not every one. The sample includes hundreds of thousands of clones, 89% of them seen just once. The source material was peripheral blood. Source of these receptors: a woman aged 25-40 years with COVID-19, enrolled during active disease. Each CDR3 is given with its conserved first and last residue. D genes are given only for firm matches. A row's size may be missing; if present it is once, few, many or a size class.

CDR3nt,CDR3aa,v_gene,d_gene,j_gene,abundance
TGTGCCAGCAGTTCCACAGGGATCCCAGAGACCCAGTACTTC,CASSSTGIPETQYF,TRBV6-5,-,TRBJ2-5,once
TGTGCCACCAGTGATTCAGCGCGCGGACTAGCGGGGGTTGCAGATACGCAGTATTTT,CATSDSARGLAGVADTQYF,TRBV24-1,TRBD2,TRBJ2-3,-
TGTGCCAGCAGCCCCCAGGACAGCTATGGCTACACCTTC,CASSPQDSYGYTF,TRBV5-5,-,TRBJ1-2,-
TGCAGCGTTGAAGCCGTGGCTACCTTCCTAGCCTACAATGAGCAGTTCTTC,CSVEAVATFLAYNEQFF,TRBV29-1,-,TRBJ2-1,-
TGTGCCAGTAGTATTTTCCCGGGACTAGCGGGGAGCACAGATACGCAGTATTTT,CASSIFPGLAGSTDTQYF,TRBV19,TRBD2,TRBJ2-3,-
TGTGCCAGCAGCCCCAGGGGTCCTTGGATGGGCTACACCTTC,CASSPRGPWMGYTF,TRBV7-2,-,TRBJ1-2,-
TGCGCCAGCAGCATTGTGGCAGGGGCACAGCCCCAGCATTTT,CASSIVAGAQPQHF,TRBV5-1,-,TRBJ1-5,few
TGTGCCAGCAGTGGGGACAGGTTCACTGAAGCTTTCTTT,CASSGDRFTEAFF,TRBV25-1,TRBD1,TRBJ1-1,-
TGTGCCAGTAGTATAGGTACAGGGGAGCAGTTCTTC,CASSIGTGEQFF,TRBV19,-,TRBJ2-1,-
TGCAGCGTCACAGGGGATGAGGCTGGAAACACCATATATTTT,CSVTGDEAGNTIYF,TRBV29-1,TRBD1,TRBJ1-3,-
TGTGCCACCAGTGACTCCGGGACAGGGGCCTACGAGCAGTACTTC,CATSDSGTGAYEQYF,TRBV24-1,TRBD1,TRBJ2-7,-
TGTGCCAGCAGCTTTTGGGTTGGGACAGGGGGTACTGAAGCTTTCTTT,CASSFWVGTGGTEAFF,TRBV5-8,TRBD1,TRBJ1-1,-
TGTGCCAGCAGCCTTCCAACCAGAATAGAGACCCAGTACTTC,CASSLPTRIETQYF,TRBV28,-,TRBJ2-5,-
TGTGCCAGCTCAAGCCAGGAGAACACTGAAGCTTTCTTT,CASSSQENTEAFF,TRBV18,-,TRBJ1-1,-
TGTGCCAGCAGCTTAGGCGGACAATTCAGCTACGAGCAGTACTTC,CASSLGGQFSYEQYF,TRBV11-2,-,TRBJ2-7,-
TGCGCCAGCAGCTCTGCAGTACAAGAGACCCAGTACTTC,CASSSAVQETQYF,TRBV5-1,-,TRBJ2-5,-
TGTGCCAGCAGTTACCAAAGACAGTACGAGCAGTACTTC,CASSYQRQYEQYF,TRBV6-5,-,TRBJ2-7,-
TGTGCCAGCTCACCACGGCATACAGACAATGAGCAGTTCTTC,CASSPRHTDNEQFF,TRBV18,-,TRBJ2-1,-
TGTGCCACCAGCCCGACAGGGGGGGATCAGCCCCAGCATTTT,CATSPTGGDQPQHF,TRBV24-1,TRBD1,TRBJ1-5,-
TGTGCCAGCAGCAAACGGCCGCCCCGGGACAGGGGACAAGAGACCCAGTACTTC,CASSKRPPRDRGQETQYF,TRBV21-1,-,TRBJ2-5,-
TGTGCCACCAGTGGCGGGGTCTCCTACAATGAGCAGTTCTTC,CATSGGVSYNEQFF,TRBV24-1,-,TRBJ2-1,-
TGTGCCATCCAAATCAGGGGGATGGCTAGGGAAACCACCTTC,CAIQIRGMARETTF,TRBV28,TRBD1,TRBJ1-2,-
TGTGCCAGCAGCCAAGAGGGTCGGCGCGGGAAAGAGACCCAGTACTTC,CASSQEGRRGKETQYF,TRBV14,-,TRBJ2-5,-
TGCGCCAGCAGCCAAGTTCCACTCAGGGAAGGATCTCAGCCCCAGCATTTT,CASSQVPLREGSQPQHF,TRBV4-1,-,TRBJ1-5,-
TGTGCCAGCAGCCTCGGACTAGTGGAAGCAACTAGCACAGATACGCAGTATTTT,CASSLGLVEATSTDTQYF,TRBV14,TRBD2,TRBJ2-3,-
TGTGCCAGCAGCTCCCCAGGGGGAGTTGCTGGCTACACCTTC,CASSSPGGVAGYTF,TRBV13,TRBD1,TRBJ1-2,-
TGTGCCAGCAGCCCCCAAAGATCCAGGCTCTATGGCTACACCTTC,CASSPQRSRLYGYTF,TRBV9,-,TRBJ1-2,-
TGTGCCACCAGTGATTTGTATTCAGGGGCCGGGGAGCTGTTTTTT,CATSDLYSGAGELFF,TRBV24-1,-,TRBJ2-2,-
TGTGCCAGCAGTCGGACAGGGGGCGCGGAGTCACCCCTCCACTTT,CASSRTGGAESPLHF,TRBV6-2/TRBV6-3,TRBD1,TRBJ1-6,-
TGTGCCAGCAGCTCCGACAGGGGCTATGGCTACACCTTC,CASSSDRGYGYTF,TRBV13,TRBD1,TRBJ1-2,-
TGTGCCAGCAGCTATTACAGGGGGCAATACAATGAGCAGTTCTTC,CASSYYRGQYNEQFF,TRBV11-3,TRBD1,TRBJ2-1,once
TGTGCCAGCAGCAACCGGGCGGGGGGCGGTACGCAGTATTTT,CASSNRAGGGTQYF,TRBV6-5,TRBD2,TRBJ2-3,-
TGTGCCAGCAGCCGGGAAGTGCCCACAGATACGCAGTATTTT,CASSREVPTDTQYF,TRBV28,-,TRBJ2-3,once
TGTGCCAGCAGTCGGTTACCAGGTACCCAGCCCCAGCATTTT,CASSRLPGTQPQHF,TRBV2,-,TRBJ1-5,once
TGTGCCAGTACCCTCAAGGGGGGACTAGCCGCAGATACGCAGTATTTT,CASTLKGGLAADTQYF,TRBV19,TRBD2,TRBJ2-3,-
TGTGCCAGCAGGGAAGGGACAGGGCTCAATAATTCACCCCTCCACTTT,CASREGTGLNNSPLHF,TRBV6-1,TRBD1,TRBJ1-6,-
TGCGCCAGCAGCCAAGACGGGATTAACTATGGCTACACCTTC,CASSQDGINYGYTF,TRBV4-3,-,TRBJ1-2,-
TGTGCCACCAACCGCAGAGGGCAGTACACCGGGGAGCTGTTTTTT,CATNRRGQYTGELFF,TRBV19,-,TRBJ2-2,-
TGTGCCAGCAGTTCGCCGTCGGGATCCTACGAGCAGTACTTC,CASSSPSGSYEQYF,TRBV28,-,TRBJ2-7,-
TGCGCCAGCAGCCGCGAGGGGGACGGACACACAGATACGCAGTATTTT,CASSREGDGHTDTQYF,TRBV5-1,-,TRBJ2-3,-
TGTGCCAGCAGGACAGCTACCCACCTAGACTCTGGAAACACCATATATTTT,CASRTATHLDSGNTIYF,TRBV3-1/TRBV3-2,-,TRBJ1-3,-
TGTGCCAGCATCACCTACAATGAGCAGTTCTTC,CASITYNEQFF,TRBV6-5,-,TRBJ2-1,few
TGTGCCAGCAGCCCCGGACAGGCAACTAATGAAAAACTGTTTTTT,CASSPGQATNEKLFF,TRBV11-3,TRBD1,TRBJ1-4,-
TGTGCCAGCAGCCCCAGGGTTTCTGAAGCTTTCTTT,CASSPRVSEAFF,TRBV7-9,-,TRBJ1-1,-
TGTGCCAGCAGCGTAACTACCCGCGGCACCGGGGAGCTGTTTTTT,CASSVTTRGTGELFF,TRBV9,-,TRBJ2-2,-
TGTGCCAGCTCACCACCGGAGCGGGGGGCCCACTCCTTC,CASSPPERGAHSF,TRBV18,TRBD2,TRBJ2-4,-
TGCAGTGCTAGTCCTGGGCTAGCGGGAAACACCAATGAGCAGTTCTTC,CSASPGLAGNTNEQFF,TRBV20-1,TRBD2,TRBJ2-1,few
TGTGCCAGTAGCTTAGCGGGATCCTACAATGAGCAGTTCTTC,CASSLAGSYNEQFF,TRBV19,TRBD2,TRBJ2-1,-
TGCAGCGCCCGCGCCGGGACAGGGGGTGAAAAACTGTTTTTT,CSARAGTGGEKLFF,TRBV29-1,TRBD1,TRBJ1-4,-
TGTGCCAGCAGCCCGCGGGGGGAAGGCCAGCCCCAGCATTTT,CASSPRGEGQPQHF,TRBV5-6,-,TRBJ1-5,-
TGTGCCAGTAGGCTAGCGGGAGCATCGTCCTACAATGAGCAGTTCTTC,CASRLAGASSYNEQFF,TRBV19,TRBD2,TRBJ2-1,-
TGTGCCAGCAGTCCGACAGGGATTGAGCAGTTCTTC,CASSPTGIEQFF,TRBV11-2,TRBD1,TRBJ2-1,-